Listed below are T cell receptor beta chains from one sample, sequenced in a study of T-cell memory formation after mild COVID-19. TCRdb independently ran MiXCR on the 5' RACE reads; one entry per CDR3 protein. This table has approximately 210,000 distinct CDR3 sequences, over 9.5% appearing once. The sample consisted of PBMCs or a T cell subset sorted from them (not recorded which). These receptors originate from a man younger than 35 who had mild COVID-19 (a few samples of this study predate the infection). Cell type and time point are not known. Each CDR3 is given with its conserved first and last residue. A D gene is named only where the DNA matches it firmly. The size entry is marked missing in some rows and otherwise reads once, few, many or a size class.

v_gene,abundance,d_gene,j_gene,CDR3nt,CDR3aa
TRBV4-1,few,.,TRBJ2-1,TGCGCCAGCAGCCAAGTAGGAAGCTCCTACAATGAGCAGTTCTTC,CASSQVGSSYNEQFF
TRBV7-2,few,TRBD1,TRBJ2-4,TGTGCCAGCGTAGGACGGGACAGGGGGTCCCTTCTAGCCAAAAACATTCAGTACTTC,CASVGRDRGSLLAKNIQYF
TRBV6-2/TRBV6-3,many,.,TRBJ2-7,TGTGCCAGCAGTTACTCGGATGGGCAACCCGTGCAGTACTTC,CASSYSDGQPVQYF
TRBV6-4,few,TRBD1,TRBJ1-1,TGTGCCAGCAGTCTGACAGGGGGGAACACTGAAGCTTTCTTT,CASSLTGGNTEAFF
TRBV5-1,many,TRBD1,TRBJ2-5,TGCGCCAGCAGCCTCGGGACAGGGGGGCGAGAGACCCAGTACTTC,CASSLGTGGRETQYF
TRBV7-2,.,.,TRBJ2-5,TGTGCCAGCAGCCGGGGCGCGGGGACCCAAGAGACCCAGTACTTC,CASSRGAGTQETQYF
TRBV24-1,few,TRBD1,TRBJ2-3,TGTGCCACCGGGACAGTTGGCTCCACAGATACGCAGTATTTT,CATGTVGSTDTQYF
TRBV12-3/TRBV12-4,.,TRBD2,TRBJ2-3,TGTGCCAGCAGTTTCCGGGCTAGCGGCGCAGATACGCAGTATTTT,CASSFRASGADTQYF
TRBV20-1,.,.,TRBJ2-7,TGCAGTGCTAGAGACGCCCTTGGACCAGGGGAGCAGTACTTC,CSARDALGPGEQYF
TRBV7-8,.,.,TRBJ2-7,TGTGCCAGCAGCTTACGGGACGGACCCTACGAGCAGTACTTC,CASSLRDGPYEQYF
TRBV21-1,few,.,TRBJ2-3,TGTGCCACCGCGAGGTGGCGGGGGCCTACAGATACGCAGTATTTT,CATARWRGPTDTQYF
TRBV10-3,few,.,TRBJ2-1,TGTGCCGCCAACGCAATCGGGCTAGCTGATGATGAGCAGTTCTTC,CAANAIGLADDEQFF
TRBV4-3,few,.,TRBJ2-3,TGCGCCAGCAGCCAAGATCCCCCGCAAAACGGTGGGACGCAGTATTTT,CASSQDPPQNGGTQYF
TRBV12-3/TRBV12-4,few,TRBD1,TRBJ1-4,TGTGCCAGCAGCAGGACAGGGCTGGATAATGAAAAACTGTTTTTT,CASSRTGLDNEKLFF
TRBV4-3,few,TRBD1,TRBJ1-4,TGCGCCAGCAGCCAGGGACAGGGAGAAGAAAAACTGTTTTTT,CASSQGQGEEKLFF
TRBV4-2,.,.,TRBJ1-1,TGTGCCAGCAGGACCGGTGAGGGGAACACTGAAGCTTTCTTT,CASRTGEGNTEAFF